The 12 T cell receptor beta chains in this list originate from one sample, sequenced in a study of T cell clonotyping in hematopoietic cell transplantation. Profiling relied on immunoSEQ multiplex PCR, and the TCRdb table lists in-frame clones only, not all of them. The repertoire consists of almost 5,500 clones, with approximately 80% occurring once and the leading ten covering 12%. Sequenced here: peripheral blood mononuclear cells, sampled 30 days after allogeneic stem cell transplant. The receptor source for this set is a male patient between 60 and 69 years old who had an allogeneic stem cell transplant from an unrelated donor, so the T cells may come from the graft donor. Some clones in this sample may be carry-over from other donors' samples.

The J gene is TRBJ2-2, the V gene TRBV5-1; 8 bases align to TRBD2. Germline CDR1 and CDR2: SGHRS and YFSETQ. This CDR3 is built from 19 residues. Losses at the gene ends were 2 bases for V and 0 bases for J; bases not matched to a gene: 12. CDR3 in DNA: TGCGCCAGCAGCTTTGTTAGGGGACTAGGCGATTCGAACACCGGGGAGCTGTTTTTT. Protein product: CASSFVRGLGDSNTGELFF.

By proportion, this clone is medium-sized. The chain joins TRBV5-4 to TRBJ2-7, with 11 nucleotides matching TRBD2. The ends lost 5 bases at V and 5 bases at J; junction bases unmatched: 6. This CDR3 has 14 residues. From germline, CDR1 is SGHNT and CDR2 YYREEE (reference sequence). This CDR3 is CASSNSGGANEQYF. In DNA, the CDR3 is TGTGCCAGCAGTAATAGCGGGGGGGCCAACGAGCAGTACTTC.

The chain recombines TRBV30 with TRBJ1-2; maybe TRBD1 (6 bases). This CDR3 contains 12 residues. Trimming shortened V by 0 bases and J by 7 bases, and 9 bases separated the two germline ends. CDR1 GTSNPN and CDR2 SVGIG come from the germline V gene (reference sequence). The chain's CDR3 is CAWSVQTGGYTF. CDR3 in DNA: TGTGCCTGGAGTGTACAGACAGGTGGCTACACCTTC.

The CDR3 protein is CASSHNTEAFF. The CDR3 bases are TGTGCCAGCAGTCACAACACTGAAGCTTTCTTT. The rearrangement joins TRBV6-1 to TRBJ1-1; no firm D call. The length of the CDR3 is 11 residues. V shed 5 bases and J shed 2 bases, with 3 bases lying between them. Germline CDR1 and CDR2: MNHNS and SASEGT.

This clone was observed a handful of times. The rearrangement uses TRBV5-1 and TRBJ1-6; D perhaps matches TRBD1 (5 bases). This CDR3 has 15 residues. The germline V gene has CDR1 SGHRS and CDR2 YFSETQ. Between the trimmed V and J ends, which lost 2 bases and 8 bases, there was a span of 14 bases. CDR3 amino acids: CASSFLGGPDSPLHF. For the CDR3, the DNA is TGCGCCAGCAGCTTCCTTGGGGGTCCGGATTCACCCCTCCACTTT.

The rearrangement links TRBV2 to TRBJ2-2, with TRBD2 matching 8 bases. The CDR3 length is 17 residues. V lost 7 bases and J lost 7; bases outside the gene matches: 17. Germline assignment: CDR1 SNHLY and CDR2 FYNNEI. The CDR3 nucleotides read TGTGCCAGCACGAGGGCTAGCGGGCGATTATTGGGCGGGGAGCTGTTTTTT. It codes for CASTRASGRLLGGELFF.

The chain carries TRBV7-7 and TRBJ2-7; the match to TRBD2 covers 11 bases. Trimming cost V 3 bases and J 4 bases; bases outside gene matches: 17. The CDR3 covers 19 residues. Germline CDR1 and CDR2: SSHAT and FNYEAQ (reference sequence). CDR3 sequence reads: CASSLLAASSGGYEYEQYF. The CDR3 nucleotides are TGTGCCAGCAGCTTGCTGGCGGCCTCTAGCGGGGGGTATGAGTACGAGCAGTACTTC.

The chain employs TRBV28 and TRBJ1-5, with 9 nucleotides matching TRBD1. Germline V gene sequence: CDR1 MDHEN, CDR2 SYDVKM. This CDR3 is 15 amino acids long. Trimming cost V 2 bases and J 6 bases; bases outside gene matches: 5. CDR3 in DNA: TGTGCCAGCAGTTTACTCCGGACAGGGGCTCAGCCCCAGCATTTT. This gives the protein CASSLLRTGAQPQHF.

The genes are TRBV5-6 and TRBJ1-2; no clear D. Looked up from germline, CDR1 is SGHDT and CDR2 is YYEEEE. The V end lost 0 bases, the J end lost 5 bases, and 11 bases lay between the germline ends. The length of the CDR3 is 14 residues. This chain's CDR3 is CASSLGTRQYGYTF. The CDR3 bases are TGTGCCAGCAGCTTGGGGACGCGCCAGTATGGCTACACCTTC.

The V and J genes are TRBV19 and TRBJ2-3; 8 bases fit TRBD1. Germline V gene data show CDR1 as LNHDA and CDR2 as SQIVND (reference sequence). This CDR3 comprises 14 residues. V trimming: 7 bases; J trimming: 6 bases; junction bases outside the gene matches: 9. In DNA form, the CDR3 reads TGTGCCAGTACCAATCAGGGGGCGCGGGATACGCAGTATTTT. Translating it yields CASTNQGARDTQYF.

The chain joins TRBV10-1 to TRBJ2-3; a weak D match, TRBD1 (5 bases). The CDR3 length is 15 residues. CDR1 and CDR2 from the germline V gene are WNHNN and SYGVQD (reference sequence). V gave up 2 bases and J gave up 1 base, with 10 bases separating them. CDR3 in amino acids: CASSEAQTGTDTQYF. CDR3 nucleotide sequence: TGCGCCAGCAGTGAGGCACAGACAGGCACAGATACGCAGTATTTT.

The genes are TRBV19 and TRBJ1-5, with a possible D match to TRBD1 (5 bases). The germline gives CDR1 LNHDA, CDR2 SQIVND (reference sequence). This CDR3 is built from 15 residues. The ends were cut back, 1 base at V and 2 bases at J, with 9 bases in the middle. In nucleotides, the CDR3 is TGTGCCAGTAGTATAGCCCTGACAGGCAATCAGCCCCAGCATTTT. It codes for CASSIALTGNQPQHF. Full variable domain (outside the CDR3, taken from reference TRBV19 and TRBJ1-5): DGGITQSPKYLFRKEGQNVTLSCEQNLNHDAMYWYRQDPGQGLRLIYYSQIVNDFQKGDIAEGYSVSREKKESFPLTVTSAQKNPTAFYLCASSIALTGNQPQHFGDGTRLSIL.